A single sample is the source of the 24 T cell receptor beta chains below, sequenced in a study of radiation and T cells in renal cell carcinoma (dated by TCRdb to the early 2020s). This specimen's time point label, per the study, means: blood 2 weeks post-SBRT. The meaning of the sample's treatment or condition label: 15 Gy SBRT to primary tumor, nephrectomy 4 weeks later. The library was obtained by the immunoSEQ multiplex PCR assay. The table comes from immuneACCESS by way of TCRdb, which keeps in-frame sequences with V and J called. Part of the clones is missing from these tables; in studies checked, under half for an unresolved V gene and the rest for unknown reasons. The table for this sample lists about 130,000 clones; 88% of them were counted only once. Almost 6% of the sample rests with the top ten. The specimen was blood, collected from a patient whose treatment included radiotherapy and nephrectomy. Every receptor here comes from a woman in her sixties or seventies with renal cell carcinoma.

The chain combines TRBV29-1 with TRBJ1-1; a weak D match, TRBD1 (6 bases). The germline V gene encodes CDR1 SQVTM and CDR2 ANQGSEA. Trimming left V 1 base short and J 7 bases short, with 13 bases between. The CDR3 loop spans 13 amino acids. This chain's CDR3 is CSVEVGGYGEAFF. Here the CDR3 DNA reads TGCAGCGTTGAAGTAGGGGGATACGGTGAAGCTTTCTTT.

The chain has TRBV6-1 and TRBJ2-7; tentatively, D is TRBD1 (5 bases). V lost 6 bases and J lost 0, with 15 bases in between. The V gene's germline CDR1 is MNHNS and CDR2 SASEGT. The CDR3 extends over 15 amino acids. CDR3 in amino acids: CASRNRPISSYEQYF. Written as DNA, the CDR3 is TGTGCCAGCAGAAACAGGCCAATAAGCTCCTACGAGCAGTACTTC.

The J gene is TRBJ2-6, the V gene TRBV27; TRBD2 matches 7 bases. The V segment lost 4 bases and the J segment 3 bases; nucleotides outside the gene matches: 6. Germline V gives CDR1 MNHEY, CDR2 SMNVEV (reference sequence). CDR3 length: 16 amino acids. The DNA of the CDR3 is TGTGCCAGCAGTTATCAGGGAGGGGTTGGGGCCAACGTCCTGACTTTC. Its protein is CASSYQGGVGANVLTF.

The chain combines TRBV30 with TRBJ2-7; no definite D call. CDR1 is GTSNPN and CDR2 is SVGIG in the germline V gene (reference sequence). V lost 4 bases and J 3 bases, leaving 16 bases between the germline ends. This CDR3 is built from 14 residues. CDR3: CAWIPREANYEQYF. The CDR3 DNA reads TGTGCCTGGATTCCCCGAGAGGCGAACTACGAGCAGTACTTC.

This clone has only one observation. V usage is TRBV5-1 and J usage is TRBJ1-2, with D perhaps TRBD1 (5 bases). Germline CDR1 and CDR2: SGHRS and YFSETQ. The CDR3 has 14 amino acids. The V gene lost 2 bases and the J gene lost 6 bases, with 14 bases spanning the gap. The CDR3 loop reads CASSLADSTDGYTF. CDR3 nucleotides: TGCGCCAGCAGCTTAGCCGACAGCACGGATGGCTACACCTTC.

The chain is built from TRBV6-1 and TRBJ1-2, with TRBD1 matching 7 bases. V lost 4 bases to trimming and J lost 8 bases; unmatched junction nucleotides: 7. This CDR3 has 13 amino acids. Germline CDR1 MNHNS, CDR2 SASEGT. The CDR3 protein is CASSGDSGGGYTF. The CDR3 DNA reads TGTGCCAGCAGTGGGGACAGCGGGGGCGGCTACACCTTC.

The CDR3 DNA follows: TGTGCCAGCAGCTTAGTAGGGGCTGAAAAACTGTTTTTT. Translating gives CASSLVGAEKLFF. The V and J genes are TRBV7-2 and TRBJ1-4; TRBD1 might be the D (5 bases). V gave up 1 base and J gave up 7 bases, with 7 bases separating them. CDR1 SGHTA and CDR2 FQGNSA come from the germline V gene. This CDR3 is built from 13 residues.

This chain links TRBV9 with TRBJ1-6, with D perhaps matching TRBD1 (6 bases). Trimming stripped 0 bases from V and 10 bases from J, with 14 bases between. CDR3 size: 15 residues. CDR1 is SGDLS and CDR2 is YYNGEE in the germline V gene. As DNA, the CDR3 is TGTGCCAGCAGCGTAGATTCACAGGGAGGCTCACCCCTCCACTTT. Translating it yields CASSVDSQGGSPLHF.

The chain carries TRBV5-1 and TRBJ1-3; D is ambiguous. Per the germline V gene, CDR1 is SGHRS and CDR2 is YFSETQ. The ends were cut back, 5 bases at V and 0 bases at J, with 9 bases in the middle. The CDR3 is 14 amino acids. The CDR3 here is CASRYRDSGNTIYF. CDR3 coding DNA: TGCGCCAGCAGATACCGAGACTCTGGAAACACCATATATTTT.

The V call is TRBV30, the J call TRBJ1-2; the D is unclear. Between the trimmed V and J ends, which lost 0 bases and 7 bases, there was a span of 6 bases. CDR1 and CDR2 (germline): GTSNPN, SVGIG (reference sequence). The CDR3 contains 11 residues. The CDR3 protein is CAWSVLFGYTF. Written as DNA, the CDR3 is TGTGCCTGGAGTGTACTTTTTGGCTACACCTTC.

The V and J genes are TRBV6-5 and TRBJ2-7; 7 nucleotides agree with TRBD1. The CDR3 is 13 amino acids. Unmatched junction bases numbered 6, after V lost 4 bases and J lost 6 bases. The germline gives CDR1 MNHEY, CDR2 SVGAGI. Here the CDR3 DNA reads TGTGCCAGCAGTTTACAGGGGTGGGGCGAGCAGTACTTC. Translation gives CASSLQGWGEQYF.

V is TRBV2 and J is TRBJ1-1; possible D gene TRBD1, 5 bases. Germline CDR1 SNHLY, CDR2 FYNNEI. The length of the CDR3 is 14 residues. Trimming stripped 7 bases from V and 1 base from J, with 13 bases between. The CDR3 DNA reads TGTGCCAGCATAGAGCAGGGTCCGAACACTGAAGCTTTCTTT. Residues: CASIEQGPNTEAFF.

The chain is built from TRBV30 and TRBJ2-5; possible D gene TRBD2, 5 bases. Germline assignment: CDR1 GTSNPN and CDR2 SVGIG (reference sequence). With 6 bases removed from V and 3 bases from J, the gap between germline ends came to 5 bases. The CDR3 has 10 residues. The CDR3 nucleotides are TGTGCCTGCGGGGAAGAGACCCAGTACTTC. This translates into CACGEETQYF.

The rearrangement links TRBV9 to TRBJ1-2; TRBD1 agrees at 8 bases. CDR3 length: 14 residues. Trimming cost V 0 bases and J 8 bases; bases outside gene matches: 6. Germline CDR1 is SGDLS and CDR2 is YYNGEE. DNA of the CDR3: TGTGCCAGCAGCGTAGTTGGACAGGGCCGGGGCTACACCTTC. This codes for CASSVVGQGRGYTF.

This chain uses TRBV5-1 with TRBJ1-1; maybe TRBD1 (5 bases). This CDR3 region has 14 residues. Trimming shortened V by 0 bases and J by 3 bases, and 9 bases separated the two germline ends. Germline V gives CDR1 SGHRS, CDR2 YFSETQ. The CDR3 loop reads CASSLGGKDTEAFF. In nucleotides, the CDR3 is TGCGCCAGCAGCTTGGGGGGGAAGGACACTGAAGCTTTCTTT.

This chain joins TRBV6-6 and TRBJ2-7, with 8 bases identical to TRBD1. Germline CDR1 and CDR2: MNHNY and SVGAGI (reference sequence). V lost 6 bases, J lost 3 bases, and 7 bases stayed unmatched. This CDR3 spans 14 amino acids. The CDR3 DNA reads TGTGCCAGCAGGCGGGACAGGTCGGTCTACGAGCAGTACTTC. Encoded protein: CASRRDRSVYEQYF.

The chain combines TRBV6-5 with TRBJ1-1; TRBD1 might be the D (6 bases). CDR1 and CDR2 (germline): MNHEY, SVGAGI. The CDR3 sequence is 13 residues long. V was cut by 6 bases and J by 6 bases, with 14 bases left in between. Here the CDR3 reads CASSSGVGAEAFF. In DNA form, the CDR3 reads TGTGCCAGCAGCTCAGGGGTTGGGGCTGAAGCTTTCTTT.

This sequence joins TRBV7-9 and TRBJ1-6; TRBD1 matches at 12 bases. The CDR3 spans 17 residues. CDR1 SEHNR and CDR2 FQNEAQ come from the germline V gene (reference sequence). Losses at the gene ends were 7 bases for V and 5 bases for J; bases not matched to a gene: 9. This CDR3 reads CASTSGTGGANNSPLHF. CDR3 nucleotides: TGTGCCAGCACCTCCGGGACAGGGGGCGCAAATAATTCACCCCTCCACTTT.

This clone showed up just once. V usage is TRBV7-9 and J usage is TRBJ1-4; the D gene is possibly TRBD1 (5 bases). This CDR3 is 15 amino acids long. The V and J ends lost 4 bases and 1 base respectively, with 10 bases between them. The germline CDR1 and CDR2 sequences are SEHNR and FQNEAQ (reference sequence). The CDR3 here is CASSSLTETNEKLFF. The CDR3 DNA is TGTGCCAGCAGCTCACTGACAGAAACTAATGAAAAACTGTTTTTT.

In its sample, this clone was seen once. The rearrangement uses TRBV6-5 and TRBJ1-1; D remains unclear. The germline CDR1 and CDR2 sequences are MNHEY and SVGAGI. The CDR3 runs 16 residues. Deletions cut 0 bases from V and 5 bases from J, with 16 bases between. For the CDR3, the DNA is TGTGCCAGCAGTTACTCGTTTTCCGGAGGAGGGACTGAAGCTTTCTTT. This translates into CASSYSFSGGGTEAFF.

The chain recombines TRBV28 with TRBJ1-2; D remains unclear. The germline gives CDR1 MDHEN, CDR2 SYDVKM. This CDR3 is 15 amino acids long. The ends were cut back, 6 bases at V and 1 base at J, with 15 bases in the middle. In nucleotides, the CDR3 is TGTGCCAGCAGGCCCGGTGCAGCAGTTAACTATGGCTACACCTTC. Protein: CASRPGAAVNYGYTF.

This clone appeared a few times. This chain links TRBV28 with TRBJ1-2, with D perhaps TRBD1 (5 bases). This CDR3 is 12 amino acids long. The germline V gene has CDR1 MDHEN and CDR2 SYDVKM. V was pared by 3 bases and J by 8 bases, with 10 bases between. In nucleotides, the CDR3 is TGTGCCAGCAGTTTGGGGGTGTCCGGCTACACCTTC. Protein: CASSLGVSGYTF.

This rearrangement joins TRBV18 to TRBJ2-3; 8 bases match TRBD1. The ends lost 6 bases at V and 5 bases at J; junction bases unmatched: 7. This CDR3 spans 14 amino acids. Per the germline V gene, CDR1 is KGHSH and CDR2 is LQKENI. In nucleotides, the CDR3 is TGTGCCAGCTCGCAGAGACAGGGGAAAGATACGCAGTATTTT. Its translation: CASSQRQGKDTQYF.

The rearrangement uses TRBV5-1 and TRBJ2-7; D is perhaps TRBD1 (5 bases). Germline V lookup: CDR1 SGHRS, CDR2 YFSETQ. The CDR3 has 14 residues. Trimming stripped 0 bases from V and 5 bases from J, with 12 bases between. The CDR3: CASSLGAGLDEQYF. The CDR3 nucleotides are TGCGCCAGCAGCTTGGGGGCAGGGTTGGACGAGCAGTACTTC.